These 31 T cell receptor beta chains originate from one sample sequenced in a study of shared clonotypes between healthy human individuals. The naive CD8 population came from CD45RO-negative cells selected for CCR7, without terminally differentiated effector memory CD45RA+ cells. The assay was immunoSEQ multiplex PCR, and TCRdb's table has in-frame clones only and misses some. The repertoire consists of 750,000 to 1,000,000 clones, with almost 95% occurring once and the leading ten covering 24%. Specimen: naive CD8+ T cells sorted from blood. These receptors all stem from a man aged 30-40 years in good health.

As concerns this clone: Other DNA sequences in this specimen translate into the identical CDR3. This chain's CDR3 is CASSVGRTDTQYF. Here the CDR3 DNA reads TGTGCCAGCAGCGTAGGAAGGACAGATACGCAGTATTTT. V usage is TRBV9 and J usage is TRBJ2-3; D is ambiguous. Germline V gives CDR1 SGDLS, CDR2 YYNGEE. The CDR3 runs to 13 residues. V shed 0 bases and J shed 3 bases, with 5 bases lying between them.

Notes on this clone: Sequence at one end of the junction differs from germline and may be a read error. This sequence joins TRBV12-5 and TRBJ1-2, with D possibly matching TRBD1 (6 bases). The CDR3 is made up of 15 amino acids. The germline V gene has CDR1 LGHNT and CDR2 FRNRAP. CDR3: CASGFDGGKGYDYTF. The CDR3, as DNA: TGTGCTAGTGGTTTTGACGGGGGCAAAGGCTATGACTACACCTTC.

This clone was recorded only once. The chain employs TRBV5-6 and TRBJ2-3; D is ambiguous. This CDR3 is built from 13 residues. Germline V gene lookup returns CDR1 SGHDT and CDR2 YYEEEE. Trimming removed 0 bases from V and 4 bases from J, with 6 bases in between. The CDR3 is CASSLGQPDTQYF. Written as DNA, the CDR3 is TGTGCCAGCAGCTTGGGGCAGCCAGATACGCAGTATTTT.

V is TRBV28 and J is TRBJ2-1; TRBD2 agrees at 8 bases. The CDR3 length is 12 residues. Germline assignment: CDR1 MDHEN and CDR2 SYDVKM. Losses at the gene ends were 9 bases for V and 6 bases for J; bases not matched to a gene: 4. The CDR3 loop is CASSGTSNEQFF. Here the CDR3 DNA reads TGTGCCAGTTCGGGGACTAGCAATGAGCAGTTCTTC.

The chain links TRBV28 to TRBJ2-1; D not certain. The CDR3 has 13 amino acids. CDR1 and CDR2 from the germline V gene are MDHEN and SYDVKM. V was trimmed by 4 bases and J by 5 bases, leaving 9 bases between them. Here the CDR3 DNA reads TGTGCCAGCAGTTCGCACGGCAACAATGAGCAGTTCTTC. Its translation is CASSSHGNNEQFF.

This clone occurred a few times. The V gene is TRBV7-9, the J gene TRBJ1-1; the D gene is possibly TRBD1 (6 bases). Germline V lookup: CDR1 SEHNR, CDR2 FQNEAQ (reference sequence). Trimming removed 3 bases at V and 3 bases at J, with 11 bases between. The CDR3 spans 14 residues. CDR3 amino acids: CASSFGGGYTEAFF. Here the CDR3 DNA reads TGTGCCAGCAGCTTTGGAGGGGGATACACTGAAGCTTTCTTT.

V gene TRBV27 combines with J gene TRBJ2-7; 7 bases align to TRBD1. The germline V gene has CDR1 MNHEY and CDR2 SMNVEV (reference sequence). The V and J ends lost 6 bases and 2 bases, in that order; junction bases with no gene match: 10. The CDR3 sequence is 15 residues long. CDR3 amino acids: CASSLSPGTAYEQYF. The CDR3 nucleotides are TGTGCCAGCAGCCTGTCCCCCGGGACAGCCTACGAGCAGTACTTC.

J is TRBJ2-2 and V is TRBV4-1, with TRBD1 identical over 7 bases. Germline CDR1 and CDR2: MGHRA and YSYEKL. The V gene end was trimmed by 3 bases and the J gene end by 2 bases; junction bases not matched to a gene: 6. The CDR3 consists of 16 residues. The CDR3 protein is CASSHTGTENTGELFF. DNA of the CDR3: TGCGCCAGCAGCCATACCGGGACAGAAAACACCGGGGAGCTGTTTTTT.

CDR3 DNA sequence: TGCGCCAGCAGCCTCGACCTACAAGGGTCGGCCGGGCGGGAGCTGTTTTTT. Encoded protein: CASSLDLQGSAGRELFF. The rearrangement uses TRBV4-3 and TRBJ2-2, with D uncertain. The CDR3 runs 17 residues. V lost 4 bases and J lost 9, with 24 bases in between. Germline V gives CDR1 LGHNA, CDR2 YSLEER.

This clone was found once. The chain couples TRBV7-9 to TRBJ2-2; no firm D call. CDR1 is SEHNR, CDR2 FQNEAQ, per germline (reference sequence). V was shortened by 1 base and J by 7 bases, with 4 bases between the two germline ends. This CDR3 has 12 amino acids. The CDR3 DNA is TGTGCCAGCAGCTTAGTGGTCGGGGAGCTGTTTTTT. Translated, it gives CASSLVVGELFF.

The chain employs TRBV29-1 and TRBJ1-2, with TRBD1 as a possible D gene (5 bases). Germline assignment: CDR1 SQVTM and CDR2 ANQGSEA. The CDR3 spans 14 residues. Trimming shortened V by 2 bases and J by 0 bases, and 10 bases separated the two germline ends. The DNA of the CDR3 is TGCAGCGTTGAACCAGGGCCATCTAACTATGGCTACACCTTC. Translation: CSVEPGPSNYGYTF.

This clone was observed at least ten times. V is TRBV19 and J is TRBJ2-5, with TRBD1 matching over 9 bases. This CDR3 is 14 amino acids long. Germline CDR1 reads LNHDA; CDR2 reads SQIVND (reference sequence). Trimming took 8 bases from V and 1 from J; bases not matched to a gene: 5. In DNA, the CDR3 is TGTGCCAGTGGGCTGGGACAGGGCCAAGAGACCCAGTACTTC. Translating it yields CASGLGQGQETQYF.

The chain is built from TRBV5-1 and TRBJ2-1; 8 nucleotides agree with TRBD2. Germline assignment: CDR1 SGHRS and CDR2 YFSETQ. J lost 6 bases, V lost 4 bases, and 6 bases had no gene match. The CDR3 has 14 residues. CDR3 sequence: CASSEGLGGNEQFF. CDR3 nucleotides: TGCGCCAGCAGCGAGGGACTAGGTGGCAATGAGCAGTTCTTC.

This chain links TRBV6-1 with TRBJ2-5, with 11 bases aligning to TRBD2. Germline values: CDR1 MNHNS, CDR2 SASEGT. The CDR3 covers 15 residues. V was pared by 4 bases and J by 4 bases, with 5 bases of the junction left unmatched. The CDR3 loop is CASSARGLAAETQYF. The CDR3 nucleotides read TGTGCCAGCAGTGCCCGGGGACTAGCGGCAGAGACCCAGTACTTC.

CDR3 bases: TGTGCCATCAGAGAAGACCCTAACTCCTACGAGCAGTACTTC. This translates into CAIREDPNSYEQYF. The V call is TRBV10-3, the J call TRBJ2-7, with D hard to call. Germline CDR1 is ENHRY and CDR2 is SYGVKD. This CDR3 region has 14 residues. Trimming shortened V by 6 bases and J by 0 bases, and 12 bases separated the two germline ends.

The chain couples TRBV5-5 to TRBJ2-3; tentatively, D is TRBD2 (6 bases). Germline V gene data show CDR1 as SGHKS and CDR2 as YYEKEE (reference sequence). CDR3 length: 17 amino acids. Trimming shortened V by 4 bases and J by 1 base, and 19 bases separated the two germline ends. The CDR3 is CASSLRDSRWGTDTQYF. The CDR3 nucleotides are TGTGCCAGCAGCCTCCGGGACTCCCGTTGGGGCACAGATACGCAGTATTTT.

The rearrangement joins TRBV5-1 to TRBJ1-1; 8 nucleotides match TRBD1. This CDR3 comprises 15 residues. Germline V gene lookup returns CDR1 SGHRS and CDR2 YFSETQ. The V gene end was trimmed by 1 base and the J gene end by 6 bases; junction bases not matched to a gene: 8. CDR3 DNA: TGCGCCAGCAGCTTGTCACCAGGGGGCCGACCTGAAGCTTTCTTT. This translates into CASSLSPGGRPEAFF.

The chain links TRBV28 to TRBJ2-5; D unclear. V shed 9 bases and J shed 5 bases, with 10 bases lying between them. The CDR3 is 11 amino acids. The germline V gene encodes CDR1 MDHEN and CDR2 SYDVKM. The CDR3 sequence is CASLQLETQYF. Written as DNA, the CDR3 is TGTGCCAGTCTCCAGTTGGAGACCCAGTACTTC.

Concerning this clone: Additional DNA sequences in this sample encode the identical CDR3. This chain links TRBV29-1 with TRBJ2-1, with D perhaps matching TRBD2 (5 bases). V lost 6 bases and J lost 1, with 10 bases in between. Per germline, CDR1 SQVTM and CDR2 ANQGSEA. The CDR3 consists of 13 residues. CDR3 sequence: CSVVLASYNEQFF. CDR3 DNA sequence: TGCAGCGTCGTTCTAGCATCCTACAATGAGCAGTTCTTC.

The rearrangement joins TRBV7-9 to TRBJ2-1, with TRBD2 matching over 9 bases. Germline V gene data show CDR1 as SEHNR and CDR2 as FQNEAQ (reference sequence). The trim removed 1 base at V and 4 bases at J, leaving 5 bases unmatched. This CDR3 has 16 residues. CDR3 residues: CASSLEGGRGYNEQFF. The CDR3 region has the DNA TGTGCCAGCAGCTTAGAAGGCGGGAGGGGTTACAATGAGCAGTTCTTC.

The chain's CDR3 is CASSEKFGGPFSYEQYF. In nucleotides, the CDR3 is TGTGCCAGCAGTGAAAAATTTGGGGGTCCCTTCTCCTACGAGCAGTACTTC. The rearrangement links TRBV6-1 to TRBJ2-7; the D call may be TRBD1 or TRBD2 (5 bases each). This CDR3 has 17 amino acids. The V gene lost 2 bases and the J gene lost 0 bases, with 17 bases spanning the gap. Germline lookup yields CDR1 MNHNS and CDR2 SASEGT.

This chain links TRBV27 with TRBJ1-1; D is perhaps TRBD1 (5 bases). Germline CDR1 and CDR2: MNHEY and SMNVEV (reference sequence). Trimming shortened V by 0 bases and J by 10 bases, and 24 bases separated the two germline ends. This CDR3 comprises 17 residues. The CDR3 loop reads CASSLSGGALFSRGAFF. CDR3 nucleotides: TGTGCCAGCAGTTTATCCGGAGGGGCTCTATTCTCCAGAGGAGCTTTCTTT.

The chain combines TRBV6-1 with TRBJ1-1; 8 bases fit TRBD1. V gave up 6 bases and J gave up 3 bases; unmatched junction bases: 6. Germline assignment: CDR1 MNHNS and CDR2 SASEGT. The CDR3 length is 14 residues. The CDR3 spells CASRWGGQDTEAFF. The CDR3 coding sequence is TGTGCCAGCAGGTGGGGGGGACAGGACACTGAAGCTTTCTTT.

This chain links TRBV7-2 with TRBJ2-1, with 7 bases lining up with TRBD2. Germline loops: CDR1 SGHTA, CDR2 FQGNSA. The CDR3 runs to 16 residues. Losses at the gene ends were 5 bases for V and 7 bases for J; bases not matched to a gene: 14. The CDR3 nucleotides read TGTGCCAGCAGCAAATGGGGAGGCGGGAGTGGAAATGAGCAGTTCTTC. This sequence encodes CASSKWGGGSGNEQFF.

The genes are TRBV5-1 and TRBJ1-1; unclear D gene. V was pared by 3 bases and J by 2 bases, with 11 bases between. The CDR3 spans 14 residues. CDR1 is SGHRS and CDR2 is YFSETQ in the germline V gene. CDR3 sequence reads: CASSSAGSNTEAFF. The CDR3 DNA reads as TGCGCCAGCAGCTCCGCCGGGAGCAACACTGAAGCTTTCTTT. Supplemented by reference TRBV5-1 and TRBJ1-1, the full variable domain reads KAGVTQTPRYLIKTRGQQVTLSCSPISGHRSVSWYQQTPGQGLQFLFEYFSETQRNKGNFPGRFSGRQFSNSRSEMNVSTLELGDSALYLCASSSAGSNTEAFFGQGTRLTVV.

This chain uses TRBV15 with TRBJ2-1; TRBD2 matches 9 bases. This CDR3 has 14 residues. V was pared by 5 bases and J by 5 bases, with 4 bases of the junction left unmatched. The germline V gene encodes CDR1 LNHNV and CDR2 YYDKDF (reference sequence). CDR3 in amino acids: CATSVQRGDNEQFF. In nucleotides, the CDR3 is TGTGCCACCAGCGTCCAGCGGGGGGACAATGAGCAGTTCTTC.

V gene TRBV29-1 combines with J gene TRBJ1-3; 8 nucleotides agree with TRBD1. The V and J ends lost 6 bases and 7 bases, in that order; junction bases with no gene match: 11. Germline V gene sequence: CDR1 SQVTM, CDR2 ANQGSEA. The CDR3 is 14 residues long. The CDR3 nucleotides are TGCAGCGTACCAGAGGGGCAGGGGGCGAACACCATATATTTT. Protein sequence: CSVPEGQGANTIYF. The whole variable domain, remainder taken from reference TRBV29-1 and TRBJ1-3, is SAVISQKPSRDICQRGTSLTIQCQVDSQVTMMFWYRQQPGQSLTLIATANQGSEATYESGFVIDKFPISRPNLTFSTLTVSNMSPEDSSIYLCSVPEGQGANTIYFGEGSWLTVV.

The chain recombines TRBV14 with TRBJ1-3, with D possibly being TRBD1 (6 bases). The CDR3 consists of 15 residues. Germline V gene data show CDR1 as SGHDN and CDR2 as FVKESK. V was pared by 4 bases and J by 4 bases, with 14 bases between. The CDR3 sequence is CASSPLAGGGNTIYF. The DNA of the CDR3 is TGTGCCAGCAGCCCCCTGGCGGGGGGCGGAAACACCATATATTTT.

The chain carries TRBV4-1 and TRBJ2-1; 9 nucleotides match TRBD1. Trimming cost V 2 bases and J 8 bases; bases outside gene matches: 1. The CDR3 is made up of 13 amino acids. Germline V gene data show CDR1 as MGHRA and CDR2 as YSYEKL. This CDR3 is CASSQRQGDEQFF. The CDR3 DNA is TGCGCCAGCAGCCAAAGACAGGGGGATGAGCAGTTCTTC.

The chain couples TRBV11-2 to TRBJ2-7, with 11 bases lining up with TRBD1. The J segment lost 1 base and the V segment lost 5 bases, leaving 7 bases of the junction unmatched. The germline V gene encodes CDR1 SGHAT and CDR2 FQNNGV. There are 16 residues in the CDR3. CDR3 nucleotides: TGTGCCAGCAGCGGAGGACAGGGGGCAACTTCCTACGAGCAGTACTTC. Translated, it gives CASSGGQGATSYEQYF. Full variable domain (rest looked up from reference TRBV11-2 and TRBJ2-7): EAGVAQSPRYKIIEKRQSVAFWCNPISGHATLYWYQQILGQGPKLLIQFQNNGVVDDSQLPKDRFSAERLKGVDSTLKIQPAKLEDSAVYLCASSGGQGATSYEQYFGPGTRLTVT.

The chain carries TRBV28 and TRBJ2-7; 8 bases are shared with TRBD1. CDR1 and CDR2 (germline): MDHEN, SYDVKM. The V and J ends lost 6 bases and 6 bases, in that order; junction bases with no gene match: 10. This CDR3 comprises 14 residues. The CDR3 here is CASSPVQGASEQYF. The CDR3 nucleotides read TGTGCCAGCAGCCCCGTTCAGGGGGCAAGCGAGCAGTACTTC.